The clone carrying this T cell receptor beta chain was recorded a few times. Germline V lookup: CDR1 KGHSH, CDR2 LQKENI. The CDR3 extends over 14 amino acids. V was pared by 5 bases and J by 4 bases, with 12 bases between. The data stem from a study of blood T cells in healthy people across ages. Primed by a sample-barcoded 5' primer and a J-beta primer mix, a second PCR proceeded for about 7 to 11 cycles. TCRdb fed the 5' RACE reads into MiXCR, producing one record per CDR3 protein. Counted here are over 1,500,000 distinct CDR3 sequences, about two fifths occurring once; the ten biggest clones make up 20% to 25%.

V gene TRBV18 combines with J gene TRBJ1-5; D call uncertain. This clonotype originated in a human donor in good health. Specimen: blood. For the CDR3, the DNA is TGTGCCAGCTCAACCCCGGGTCCTAATCAGCCCCAGCATTTT. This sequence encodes CASSTPGPNQPQHF.